Below are 21 T cell receptor beta chains sequenced from a single sample in a study of blood T cell repertoires in COVID-19. Assay used: immunoSEQ multiplex PCR; TCRdb lists only in-frame clones, some missing. This sample has about 150,000 clones; around 83% occur once, and the top ten carry around 2.7%. The sequenced sample was peripheral blood. The receptors stem from a woman of 80 years or more with acute or convalescent COVID-19.

The J gene is TRBJ2-3, the V gene TRBV7-9; 8 bases map to TRBD1. J gave up 2 bases and V 5 bases, and 9 bases lay outside the gene matches. Germline CDR1 reads SEHNR; CDR2 reads FQNEAQ (reference sequence). The CDR3 is made up of 16 amino acids. The chain's CDR3 is CASSPQGALNTDTQYF. The CDR3, as DNA: TGTGCCAGCAGCCCCCAGGGGGCGCTTAACACAGATACGCAGTATTTT.

The DNA of the CDR3 is TGTGCCAGCAGTTCACTCGGTTCTGGAAACACCATATATTTT. Protein: CASSSLGSGNTIYF. The rearrangement joins TRBV27 to TRBJ1-3; D gene unclear. V lost 4 bases to trimming and J lost 1 base, with 8 bases between them. The CDR3 is made up of 14 amino acids. Germline values: CDR1 MNHEY, CDR2 SMNVEV (reference sequence).

The V and J genes are TRBV5-4 and TRBJ1-2; no firm D call. V lost 0 bases and J 2 bases, leaving 5 bases between the germline ends. The CDR3 consists of 13 residues. The germline V gene encodes CDR1 SGHNT and CDR2 YYREEE (reference sequence). The CDR3 sequence is CASSLEQNYGYTF. For the CDR3, the DNA is TGTGCCAGCAGCTTGGAACAGAACTATGGCTACACCTTC.

V usage is TRBV6-2 or TRBV6-3 and J usage is TRBJ2-7; a weak D match, TRBD1 (7 bases). CDR1 is MNHEY and CDR2 is SVGEGT in the germline V gene. The CDR3 sequence is 15 residues long. V lost 2 bases, J lost 4 bases, and 15 bases lay in between. The CDR3 region has the DNA TGTGCCAGCAGTTACGGCGGGGACAGTGGGTACGAGCAGTACTTC. This sequence encodes CASSYGGDSGYEQYF.

The chain links TRBV5-1 to TRBJ2-1; 7 positions agree with TRBD1. The length of the CDR3 is 17 residues. V was clipped by 3 bases and J by 0 bases; unmatched bases: 9. Germline values: CDR1 SGHRS, CDR2 YFSETQ. CDR3 nucleotide sequence: TGCGCCAGCAGCTCAGGGACAGTCTACAGCTCCTACAATGAGCAGTTCTTC. Translation: CASSSGTVYSSYNEQFF. The full variable domain, with the rest looked up from reference TRBV5-1 and TRBJ2-1, is KAGVTQTPRYLIKTRGQQVTLSCSPISGHRSVSWYQQTPGQGLQFLFEYFSETQRNKGNFPGRFSGRQFSNSRSEMNVSTLELGDSALYLCASSSGTVYSSYNEQFFGPGTRLTVL.

This clone has just a few counts. V and J are TRBV5-1 and TRBJ2-1; 8 positions match TRBD1. The CDR3 runs 16 residues. Per germline, CDR1 SGHRS and CDR2 YFSETQ. V lost 0 bases, J lost 4 bases, and 6 bases stayed unmatched. As DNA, the CDR3 is TGCGCCAGCAGCTTGGGCGGACAGGGATTATACAATGAGCAGTTCTTC. This sequence encodes CASSLGGQGLYNEQFF.

The rearrangement joins TRBV3-1 (or the pseudogene TRBV3-2) to TRBJ1-3; perhaps TRBD1 as D (6 bases). The germline V gene encodes CDR1 LGHDT and CDR2 YNNKEL (reference sequence). The V end was cut by 4 bases, the J end by 4 bases, with 17 bases between. This CDR3 is 16 amino acids long. The CDR3 region has the DNA TGTGCCAGCAGCCCCCGGGGGGGGGCCGGAGGAAACACCATATATTTT. Translation gives CASSPRGGAGGNTIYF.

The table lists this clone with a few counts. The chain employs TRBV7-3 and TRBJ1-2, with TRBD1 matching 9 bases. The CDR3 sequence is 14 residues long. Germline CDR1 and CDR2: SGHTA and FQGTGA. The ends lost 5 bases at V and 8 bases at J; junction bases unmatched: 9. CDR3 loop: CASSENTGGRGYTF. Written as DNA, the CDR3 is TGTGCCAGCAGCGAGAACACAGGGGGCAGGGGCTACACCTTC.

This chain connects TRBV30 to TRBJ1-2, with D possibly matching TRBD1 (5 bases). The germline V and J ends were trimmed by 5 bases and 4 bases, with 17 bases remaining between them. The CDR3 covers 14 residues. Germline CDR1 is GTSNPN and CDR2 is SVGIG (reference sequence). The DNA for the CDR3 is TGTGCCTGGCTCCTAAGGGCGGGGACCTATGGCTACACCTTC. This gives the protein CAWLLRAGTYGYTF. The full variable domain, rest sourced from reference TRBV30 and TRBJ1-2, is SQTIHQWPATLVQPVGSPLSLECTVEGTSNPNLYWYRQAAGRGLQLLFYSVGIGQISSEVPQNLSASRPQDRQFILSSKKLLLSDSGFYLCAWLLRAGTYGYTFGSGTRLTVV.

V gene TRBV5-1 combines with J gene TRBJ2-2; no clear D. The CDR3 consists of 14 residues. V lost 1 base to trimming and J lost 6 bases, with 10 bases between them. Per germline, CDR1 SGHRS and CDR2 YFSETQ. CDR3 sequence reads: CASSLRASSGELFF. CDR3 nucleotide sequence: TGCGCCAGCAGCTTGAGAGCATCCTCCGGGGAGCTGTTTTTT.

The V and J genes are TRBV21-1 and TRBJ2-5; the table names TRBD1, a call not compared with the DNA. TRBV21-1 corresponds to a pseudogene. The CDR3 covers 14 residues. The CDR3 is CASIEPGQLETQYF. The CDR3 nucleotides are TGTGCCAGCATCGAACCGGGACAGTTAGAGACCCAGTACTTC.

This sequence joins TRBV4-1 and TRBJ1-5; the D is unclear. The V gene lost 4 bases and the J gene lost 3 bases, with 13 bases spanning the gap. CDR3 length equals 15 residues. From germline, CDR1 is MGHRA and CDR2 YSYEKL. The CDR3 sequence is CASSPSEANNQPQHF. The CDR3 DNA reads as TGCGCCAGCAGCCCCTCGGAGGCTAACAATCAGCCCCAGCATTTT.

The chain recombines TRBV13 with TRBJ2-7; 10 bases are shared with TRBD1. V shed 5 bases, J shed 1 base, and the junction held 8 bases outside the gene matches. This CDR3 is 16 amino acids long. Looked up from germline, CDR1 is PRHDT and CDR2 is FYEKMQ (reference sequence). CDR3 residues: CASSRTTGGDSYEQYF. The CDR3 DNA reads TGTGCCAGCAGCCGAACGACAGGGGGCGATTCCTACGAGCAGTACTTC.

The rearrangement uses TRBV5-6 and TRBJ2-3; TRBD1 is a possible D gene (6 bases). Germline CDR1 reads SGHDT; CDR2 reads YYEEEE. Trimming removed 2 bases at V and 8 bases at J, with 12 bases between. The CDR3 extends over 13 amino acids. CDR3 nucleotides: TGTGCCAGCAGCTTCCCTCCAGGGGCTACGCAGTATTTT. It codes for CASSFPPGATQYF. Complete variable domain (other parts from reference TRBV5-6 and TRBJ2-3): DAGVTQSPTHLIKTRGQQVTLRCSPKSGHDTVSWYQQALGQGPQFIFQYYEEEERQRGNFPDRFSGHQFPNYSSELNVNALLLGDSALYLCASSFPPGATQYFGPGTRLTVL.

The sample holds a few counts of this clone. V is TRBV25-1 and J is TRBJ2-7, with D unresolved. Germline lookup yields CDR1 MGHDK and CDR2 SYGVNS. The V end lost 1 base, the J end lost 7 bases, and 20 bases lay between the germline ends. This CDR3 has 16 residues. The CDR3 sequence is CASSEFRGERPTEQYF. The CDR3 bases are TGTGCCAGCAGTGAATTCAGAGGCGAGAGGCCTACGGAGCAGTACTTC.

This clone has just a few counts. The rearrangement uses TRBV7-2 and TRBJ1-1, with a possible D match to TRBD1 (5 bases). V lost 5 bases to trimming and J lost 4 bases, with 14 bases between them. The CDR3 loop spans 14 amino acids. CDR1 and CDR2 from the germline V gene are SGHTA and FQGNSA. CDR3 region: CASSTLGTLTEAFF. The CDR3 DNA reads as TGTGCCAGCAGCACTTTAGGGACTCTCACTGAAGCTTTCTTT.

The chain links TRBV5-4 to TRBJ1-1, with a tentative D call TRBD1 (6 bases). Germline V lookup: CDR1 SGHNT, CDR2 YYREEE (reference sequence). The CDR3 totals 14 residues. Trimming removed 4 bases from V and 5 bases from J, with 15 bases in between. DNA for the CDR3: TGTGCCAGCAGCGCCAACAGGGCTCGGACTGAAGCTTTCTTT. This sequence encodes CASSANRARTEAFF.

The chain links TRBV5-1 to TRBJ1-4; a possible D gene is TRBD1 (5 bases). The CDR3 runs to 16 residues. Germline CDR1 SGHRS, CDR2 YFSETQ. V lost 0 bases and J 5 bases, leaving 14 bases between the germline ends. The CDR3 DNA reads as TGCGCCAGCAGCTTGGAAGGCGGGGCCCGAAATGAAAAACTGTTTTTT. This translates into CASSLEGGARNEKLFF.

This clone has more than one count but fewer than ten. This CDR3 is CAWSLDWSEAFF. DNA of the CDR3: TGTGCCTGGAGTCTAGACTGGTCAGAGGCTTTCTTT. This rearrangement joins TRBV30 to TRBJ1-1; D is ambiguous. Germline assignment: CDR1 GTSNPN and CDR2 SVGIG (reference sequence). Trimming removed 2 bases from V and 11 bases from J, with 15 bases in between. This CDR3 is built from 12 residues.

V and J are TRBV18 and TRBJ1-1; D unclear. Trimming removed 7 bases at V and 7 bases at J, with 10 bases between. The CDR3 is 11 residues long. Germline-derived CDR1 and CDR2 are KGHSH and LQKENI. CDR3 sequence reads: CASLRLNEAFF. The CDR3, as DNA: TGTGCCAGCTTACGCCTAAATGAAGCTTTCTTT.

This clone was detected only a few times. The V call is TRBV10-3, the J call TRBJ2-5; D not certain. Germline lookup yields CDR1 ENHRY and CDR2 SYGVKD. The CDR3 consists of 14 residues. V was cut by 3 bases and J by 4 bases, with 12 bases left in between. DNA of the CDR3: TGTGCCATCAGTGATGGTGGAGCCAGAGAGACCCAGTACTTC. Amino acid sequence: CAISDGGARETQYF.